A single sample is the source of the 23 T cell receptor beta chains below, sequenced in a study of siplizumab effects on memory and regulatory T cells. Sequencing used immunoSEQ multiplex PCR; TCRdb keeps in-frame clones, though not all of them. The table has 100,000 or so clones, about nine tenths seen once. Sequencing used non-Treg CD4+ T cells sorted from blood. The receptor set was obtained from a human donor in good health.

The V and J genes are TRBV2 and TRBJ2-4, with 9 bases aligning to TRBD2. Germline CDR1 and CDR2: SNHLY and FYNNEI. J lost 8 bases, V lost 6 bases, and 11 bases had no gene match. The CDR3 is 15 residues long. For the CDR3, the DNA is TGTGCCAGCAGCGACCACAGGACTAGCGTGGACATTCAGTACTTC. This translates into CASSDHRTSVDIQYF.

The V gene is TRBV21-1, the J gene TRBJ1-3. TRBV21-1 corresponds to a pseudogene. This CDR3 is built from 16 residues. In nucleotides, the CDR3 is TGTGCCAGCATGGCCAGTGAGATCAGCTCTGGAAACACCATATATTTT. This gives the protein CASMASEISSGNTIYF.

The chain is built from TRBV7-3 and TRBJ2-3; weak D call: TRBD2 (5 bases). V gave up 1 base and J gave up 6 bases, with 11 bases separating them. The CDR3 sequence is 14 residues long. From germline, CDR1 is SGHTA and CDR2 FQGTGA. CDR3 DNA: TGTGCCAGCAGCTTAAGGTCCCGGGGTGATACGCAGTATTTT. It encodes CASSLRSRGDTQYF.

This chain uses TRBV2 with TRBJ2-1; D uncertain. V lost 8 bases to trimming and J lost 8 bases, with 16 bases between them. From germline, CDR1 is SNHLY and CDR2 FYNNEI. The CDR3 covers 13 residues. The CDR3 loop reads CASGNGSYDEQFF. The DNA for the CDR3 is TGTGCCAGCGGTAACGGTTCGTACGATGAGCAGTTCTTC.

This sequence joins TRBV7-6 and TRBJ2-3; D call uncertain. This CDR3 has 14 amino acids. The V gene lost 5 bases and the J gene lost 2 bases, with 11 bases spanning the gap. Germline V gives CDR1 SGHVS, CDR2 FNYEAQ. The CDR3 region is CASSPRTVTDTQYF. Here the CDR3 DNA reads TGTGCCAGCAGCCCCCGCACAGTCACAGATACGCAGTATTTT. Variable domain in full (rest from reference TRBV7-6 and TRBJ2-3): GAGVSQSPRYKVTKRGQDVALRCDPISGHVSLYWYRQALGQGPEFLTYFNYEAQQDKSGLPNDRFSAERPEGSISTLTIQRTEQRDSAMYRCASSPRTVTDTQYFGPGTRLTVL.

The chain joins TRBV7-9 to TRBJ2-6, with 12 bases matching TRBD2. Losses at the gene ends were 5 bases for V and 0 bases for J; bases not matched to a gene: 2. CDR1 is SEHNR and CDR2 is FQNEAQ in the germline V gene (reference sequence). The CDR3 loop spans 17 amino acids. DNA for the CDR3: TGTGCCAGCAGCCCGACTAGCGGGAGCTCTGGGGCCAACGTCCTGACTTTC. It is translated as CASSPTSGSSGANVLTF.

The chain couples TRBV6-1 to TRBJ2-7; maybe TRBD1 (6 bases). Germline V lookup: CDR1 MNHNS, CDR2 SASEGT. The CDR3 loop spans 13 amino acids. V dropped 5 bases and J dropped 2 bases, with 10 bases sitting between them. This CDR3 is CASSWDTAYEQYF. The DNA of the CDR3 is TGTGCCAGCAGTTGGGACACCGCCTACGAGCAGTACTTC.

This sequence joins TRBV18 and TRBJ1-2; D uncertain. The germline gives CDR1 KGHSH, CDR2 LQKENI. The CDR3 spans 15 residues. V dropped 5 bases and J dropped 7 bases, with 20 bases sitting between them. The CDR3 reads CASSTGRALALGYTF. The CDR3 coding sequence is TGTGCCAGCTCAACCGGACGGGCCCTGGCACTTGGCTACACCTTC.

The CDR3 DNA reads as TGTGCCAGCAGTTTATCCCGGACAGGGGAATACTATGGCTACACCTTC. Translated, it gives CASSLSRTGEYYGYTF. The chain couples TRBV27 to TRBJ1-2; 9 bases are shared with TRBD1. CDR1 MNHEY and CDR2 SMNVEV come from the germline V gene (reference sequence). Germline trimming cut 0 bases from V and 3 bases from J; bases unmatched to any gene: 5. The CDR3 has 16 residues.

The chain carries TRBV19 and TRBJ2-5; 8 bases map to TRBD2. V dropped 3 bases and J dropped 0; count of bases not matched to a gene: 6. CDR3 length equals 16 residues. CDR1 is LNHDA and CDR2 is SQIVND in the germline V gene (reference sequence). The CDR3 DNA is TGTGCCAGTAGTATCCGGGGGGGCGAGTACCAAGAGACCCAGTACTTC. It specifies CASSIRGGEYQETQYF.

The rearrangement links TRBV5-1 to TRBJ2-7; D not resolved. Trimming removed 4 bases at V and 5 bases at J, with 10 bases between. The CDR3 contains 12 residues. Germline-derived CDR1 and CDR2 are SGHRS and YFSETQ. The CDR3 reads CASSLNVNEQYF. The CDR3 region has the DNA TGCGCCAGCAGCCTGAACGTCAACGAGCAGTACTTC.

This chain uses TRBV27 with TRBJ2-3; possible D gene TRBD2, 6 bases. The CDR3 is 15 residues long. The ends were cut back, 7 bases at V and 0 bases at J, with 14 bases in the middle. The germline V gene encodes CDR1 MNHEY and CDR2 SMNVEV (reference sequence). CDR3 nucleotide sequence: TGTGCCAGCAAACCGACTAGGTCTAGCACAGATACGCAGTATTTT. Amino acids: CASKPTRSSTDTQYF.

The rearrangement links TRBV19 to TRBJ1-4, with TRBD1 as a possible D gene (6 bases). The V end was cut by 7 bases, the J end by 5 bases, with 14 bases between. The length of the CDR3 is 14 residues. Germline V gene sequence: CDR1 LNHDA, CDR2 SQIVND (reference sequence). The CDR3 spells CASNFLGGNEKLFF. For the CDR3, the DNA is TGTGCCAGTAACTTTTTGGGGGGCAATGAAAAACTGTTTTTT.

The chain employs TRBV7-3 and TRBJ2-1; 12 bases are a match to TRBD2. Germline CDR1 is SGHTA and CDR2 is FQGTGA. V gave up 5 bases and J gave up 6 bases; unmatched junction bases: 5. The CDR3 totals 15 residues. The CDR3 sequence: CASSPGLAGFNEQFF. CDR3 coding DNA: TGTGCCAGCAGCCCGGGACTAGCGGGTTTCAATGAGCAGTTCTTC.

This clone has just one count. The chain is built from TRBV9 and TRBJ2-7; 12 bases match TRBD2. The CDR3 covers 14 residues. CDR1 is SGDLS and CDR2 is YYNGEE in the germline V gene. The V segment lost 0 bases and the J segment 6 bases; nucleotides outside the gene matches: 1. DNA of the CDR3: TGTGCCAGCAGCGTAGAACTAGCGGGAGGCGAGCAGTACTTC. It translates to CASSVELAGGEQYF.

Only one count was recorded for this clone. The chain links TRBV30 to TRBJ2-7; D not certain. The CDR3 length is 12 residues. Germline CDR1 GTSNPN, CDR2 SVGIG (reference sequence). Deletions cut 5 bases from V and 2 bases from J, with 10 bases between. The CDR3 bases are TGTGCCTGGGAGACCAGAGCCTACGAGCAGTACTTC. It codes for CAWETRAYEQYF.

The chain employs TRBV2 and TRBJ1-1; the D gene is possibly TRBD1 (5 bases). Germline CDR1 reads SNHLY; CDR2 reads FYNNEI. This CDR3 region has 14 residues. With 6 bases removed from V and 0 bases from J, the gap between germline ends came to 11 bases. The CDR3 bases are TGTGCCAGCAGCCCGGGACGGTTGAACACTGAAGCTTTCTTT. It encodes CASSPGRLNTEAFF.

In its sample, this clone was seen once. The CDR3: CASSQDWEGRLELYEQYF. In DNA, the CDR3 is TGCGCCAGCAGCCAAGATTGGGAGGGACGGCTTGAGCTCTACGAGCAGTACTTC. The chain uses TRBV4-1 and TRBJ2-7, with 7 bases fitting TRBD2. From germline, CDR1 is MGHRA and CDR2 YSYEKL. This CDR3 region has 18 residues. V shed 0 bases, J shed 3 bases, and the junction held 14 bases outside the gene matches.

The rearrangement joins TRBV11-2 to TRBJ1-2, with D uncertain. V was pared by 1 base and J by 7 bases, with 19 bases between. This CDR3 comprises 16 residues. CDR1 is SGHAT and CDR2 is FQNNGV in the germline V gene. As DNA, the CDR3 is TGTGCCAGCAGCTTAGGCTCGTGGGAGGCAACGGGTGGCTACACCTTC. Its protein is CASSLGSWEATGGYTF.

Notes on this clone: Sequence at one end of the junction differs from germline and may be a read error. The chain has TRBV7-7 and TRBJ2-5, with unresolved D. Germline-derived CDR1 and CDR2 are SSHAT and FNYEAQ (reference sequence). This CDR3 is built from 11 residues. The CDR3 nucleotides read TGTGCTAGCAGCCCGGGTGAGACCCAGTACTTC. Translation: CASSPGETQYF. The full variable domain, rest sourced from reference TRBV7-7 and TRBJ2-5, is GAGVSQSPRYKVTKRGQDVTLRCDPISSHATLYWYQQALGQGPEFLTYFNYEAQPDKSGLPSDRFSAERPEGSISTLTIQRTEQRDSAMYRCASSPGETQYFGPGTRLLVL.

The chain carries TRBV6-1 and TRBJ1-5; TRBD1 matches at 9 bases. Germline CDR1 MNHNS, CDR2 SASEGT. CDR3 length: 14 residues. The CDR3 reads CATWGDRVDQPQHF. DNA for the CDR3: TGTGCTACCTGGGGGGACAGGGTTGATCAGCCCCAGCATTTT.

The chain couples TRBV27 to TRBJ2-7, with TRBD1 matching 7 bases. This CDR3 is built from 15 residues. After removal of 6 bases from V and 2 bases from J, the junction contained 10 bases not matched to a gene. Germline CDR1 reads MNHEY; CDR2 reads SMNVEV (reference sequence). The CDR3: CASSPYRGTTYEQYF. The CDR3 region has the DNA TGTGCCAGCAGCCCCTACAGGGGCACCACCTACGAGCAGTACTTC.

The rearrangement joins TRBV6-5 to TRBJ1-5, with D perhaps TRBD1 (5 bases). The V gene's germline CDR1 is MNHEY and CDR2 SVGAGI. V was trimmed by 5 bases and J by 7 bases, leaving 18 bases between them. CDR3 length: 15 amino acids. The CDR3 sequence: CASSIKGPGGQPQHF. The CDR3 DNA is TGTGCCAGCAGTATAAAGGGACCAGGAGGGCAGCCCCAGCATTTT.